This T cell receptor beta chain was sequenced in a study of T-cell memory formation after mild COVID-19. Points from the study as a whole: Prior to infection, memory already included some responding clones, suggesting cross-reactive memory joined.

A remark on this clonotype: What it binds is not known.

The CDR3 covers 15 residues. In germline, CDR1 is SGHRS, CDR2 YFSETQ. Deletions cut 4 bases from V and 2 bases from J, with 13 bases between. TCRdb re-called the 5' RACE reads through MiXCR, storing one row per CDR3 protein. The sample carries 400,000 or so distinct CDR3 sequences, 21% recorded once. The receptor comes from an adult woman who had mild COVID-19 (a few samples of this study predate the infection). Cell type and time point are not known. What was sequenced was PBMCs or a T cell subset sorted from them (not recorded which). This chain joins TRBV5-1 and TRBJ2-1; D perhaps matches TRBD1 (6 bases). The CDR3 DNA follows: TGCGCCAGCAGCGTCAGGGGTCAAACCTACAATGAGCAGTTCTTC. It yields the protein CASSVRGQTYNEQFF.